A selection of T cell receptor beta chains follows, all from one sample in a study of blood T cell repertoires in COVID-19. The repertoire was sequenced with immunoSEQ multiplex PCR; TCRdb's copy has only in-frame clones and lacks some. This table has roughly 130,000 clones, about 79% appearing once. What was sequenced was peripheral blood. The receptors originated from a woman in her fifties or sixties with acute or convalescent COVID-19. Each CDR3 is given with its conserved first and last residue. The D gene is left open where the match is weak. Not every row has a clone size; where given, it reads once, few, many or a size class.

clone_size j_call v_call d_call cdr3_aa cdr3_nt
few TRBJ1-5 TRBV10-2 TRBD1 CASSERGTGGNQPQHF TGCGCCAGCAGTGAGAGGGGGACAGGGGGTAATCAGCCCCAGCATTTT
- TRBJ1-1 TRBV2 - CASYAGGGRGTEAFF TGTGCCAGTTATGCTGGGGGGGGCCGCGGCACTGAAGCTTTCTTT
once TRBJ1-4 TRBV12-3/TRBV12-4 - CASSRGNEKLFF TGTGCCAGCAGTCGCGGAAATGAAAAACTGTTTTTT
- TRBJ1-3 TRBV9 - CASSEQVSSGNTIYF TGTGCCAGCAGCGAACAGGTTAGCTCTGGAAACACCATATATTTT
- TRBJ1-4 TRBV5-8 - CASSLGASGNEKLFF TGTGCCAGCAGCTTGGGGGCCAGCGGTAATGAAAAACTGTTTTTT
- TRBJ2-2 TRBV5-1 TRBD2 CASSQMDGRGAGELFF TGCGCCAGCAGCCAGATGGACGGGAGGGGTGCCGGGGAGCTGTTTTTT
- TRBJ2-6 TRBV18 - CASSPRQISSGANVLTF TGTGCCAGCTCACCCCGACAGATCAGCTCTGGGGCCAACGTCCTGACTTTC
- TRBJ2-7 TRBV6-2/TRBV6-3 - CASSYSFSRGPLYEQYF TGTGCCAGCAGTTACTCTTTTTCCAGGGGCCCTCTCTACGAGCAGTACTTC
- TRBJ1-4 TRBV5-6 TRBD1 CASSLGTGSMKIDEKLFF TGTGCCAGCAGCTTAGGGACAGGGTCCATGAAAATCGATGAAAAACTGTTTTTT
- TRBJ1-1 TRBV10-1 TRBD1 CASSGQGREAFF TGCGCCAGCAGCGGACAGGGCCGTGAAGCTTTCTTT
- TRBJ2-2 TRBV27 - CASSAPDKGTGELFF TGTGCCAGCAGTGCCCCGGACAAGGGCACCGGGGAGCTGTTTTTT
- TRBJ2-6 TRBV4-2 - CASSQVVRGFSGANVLTF TGTGCCAGCAGCCAAGTCGTTCGAGGTTTCTCTGGGGCCAACGTCCTGACTTTC
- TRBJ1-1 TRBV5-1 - CASSRSVSDTEAFF TGCGCCAGCAGTCGAAGTGTGTCGGACACTGAAGCTTTCTTT
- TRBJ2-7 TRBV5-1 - CASSLAMAGARYEQYF TGCGCCAGCAGCTTGGCCATGGCAGGGGCTCGTTACGAGCAGTACTTC
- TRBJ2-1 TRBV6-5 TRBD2 CASSTSGGAYEQFF TGTGCCAGCAGTACTAGCGGGGGGGCGTATGAGCAGTTCTTC
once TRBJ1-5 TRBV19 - CASSKTDRQHRAQHF TGTGCCAGTAGTAAGACAGACCGGCAGCATCGGGCCCAGCATTTT
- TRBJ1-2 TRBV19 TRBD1 CASSIRTGAGYTF TGTGCCAGTAGTATCCGGACAGGGGCAGGCTACACCTTC
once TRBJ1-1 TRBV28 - CASSLLQKNTEAFF TGTGCCAGCAGTTTATTACAGAAGAACACTGAAGCTTTCTTT
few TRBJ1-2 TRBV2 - CASAIRVQGYGYTF TGTGCCAGCGCTATACGGGTGCAGGGGTATGGCTACACCTTC
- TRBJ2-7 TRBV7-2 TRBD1 CASSDQTGGYEQYF TGTGCCAGCAGCGATCAAACAGGGGGTTACGAGCAGTACTTC
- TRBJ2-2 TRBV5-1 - CASLLSTNTGELFF TGCGCCAGCCTTCTCTCTACGAACACCGGGGAGCTGTTTTTT
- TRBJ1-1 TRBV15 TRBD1 CATSSPRDREAFF TGTGCCACCAGCAGTCCCCGGGACAGAGAAGCTTTCTTT
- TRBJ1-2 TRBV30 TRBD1 CAWSKTEGTGYGYTF TGTGCCTGGAGTAAAACGGAAGGGACAGGCTATGGCTACACCTTC
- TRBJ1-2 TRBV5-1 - CASSKQGDRFTNYGYTF TGCGCCAGCAGCAAGCAGGGCGACCGCTTTACTAACTATGGCTACACCTTC
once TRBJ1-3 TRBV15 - CATSREAGASGNTIYF TGTGCCACCAGCAGAGAAGCGGGAGCCTCGGGAAACACCATATATTTT
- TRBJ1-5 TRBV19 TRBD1 CASSTLLQGVRSQPQHF TGTGCCAGTAGTACTCTTCTACAGGGGGTTCGTAGTCAGCCCCAGCATTTT
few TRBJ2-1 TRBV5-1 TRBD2 CASSSGSGGSYNEQFF TGCGCCAGCAGCTCGGGTAGCGGGGGGTCATACAATGAGCAGTTCTTC
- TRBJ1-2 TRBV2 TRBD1 CASRLRSGGLGYGYTF TGTGCCAGCAGGCTACGCTCAGGGGGTTTGGGCTATGGCTACACCTTC
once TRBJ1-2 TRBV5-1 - CASSLVSQGTNYGYTF TGCGCCAGCAGCTTGGTTTCTCAGGGAACTAACTATGGCTACACCTTC
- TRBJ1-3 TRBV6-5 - CASSYEGGNTIYF TGTGCCAGCAGTTATGAGGGTGGAAACACCATATATTTT
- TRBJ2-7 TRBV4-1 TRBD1 CASSQGRDRGFRYF TGCGCCAGCAGCCAAGGCCGAGACAGGGGGTTCCGGTACTTC
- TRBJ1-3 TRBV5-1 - CASSLGREGNTIYF TGCGCCAGCAGCTTGGGCAGGGAAGGAAACACCATATATTTT
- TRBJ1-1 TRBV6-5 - CATRLRQTMNTEAFF TGTGCCACCAGACTTCGACAGACAATGAACACTGAAGCTTTCTTT
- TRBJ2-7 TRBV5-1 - CASSLLQGTYEQYF TGCGCCAGCAGCTTGCTACAGGGCACCTACGAGCAGTACTTC
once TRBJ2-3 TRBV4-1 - CASSQDRIAGPDTQYF TGCGCCAGCAGCCAAGATAGAATAGCAGGGCCAGATACGCAGTATTTT
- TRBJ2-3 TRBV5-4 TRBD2 CASSTFLSGGASDTQYF TGTGCCAGCAGCACCTTCCTCAGCGGGGGGGCATCAGATACGCAGTATTTT
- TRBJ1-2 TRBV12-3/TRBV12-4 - CASSFPGSGYTF TGTGCCAGCAGTTTTCCCGGGAGTGGCTACACCTTC
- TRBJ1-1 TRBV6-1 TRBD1 CASSEIGTGAEAFF TGTGCCAGCAGTGAAATCGGGACAGGGGCTGAAGCTTTCTTT
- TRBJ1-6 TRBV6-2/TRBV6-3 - CASSYSTGNNSPLHF TGTGCCAGCAGTTACTCGACAGGCAATAATTCACCCCTCCACTTT
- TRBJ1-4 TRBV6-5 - CASSYSLRQDEKLFF TGTGCCAGCAGTTACTCGCTAAGGCAGGATGAAAAACTGTTTTTT
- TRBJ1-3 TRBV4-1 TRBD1 CASSTPGQVSGNTIYF TGCGCCAGCAGCACGCCGGGACAGGTCTCTGGAAACACCATATATTTT
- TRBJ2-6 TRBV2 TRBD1 CASSEYYLGQGGSGANVLTF TGTGCCAGCAGTGAATATTATCTGGGACAGGGAGGGTCTGGGGCCAACGTCCTGACTTTC
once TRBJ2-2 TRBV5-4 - CASSQRSTGELFF TGTGCCAGCAGCCAAAGGAGCACCGGGGAGCTGTTTTTT
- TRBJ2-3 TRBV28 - CASSIQSASTDTQYF TGTGCCAGCAGTATCCAGAGCGCGAGCACAGATACGCAGTATTTT
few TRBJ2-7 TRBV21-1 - CASSPGTGIYEQYF TGTGCCAGCAGCCCGGGGACAGGGATCTACGAGCAGTACTTC
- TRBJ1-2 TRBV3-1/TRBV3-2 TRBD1 CASSHASGQGYGYTF TGTGCCAGCAGCCACGCCTCGGGACAGGGATATGGCTACACCTTC
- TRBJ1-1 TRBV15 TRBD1 CATSTRGQRNTEAFF TGTGCCACCAGCACGAGGGGACAGCGAAACACTGAAGCTTTCTTT
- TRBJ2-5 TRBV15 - CATSRDFGGRAQETQYF TGTGCCACCAGCAGAGATTTCGGAGGTCGGGCTCAAGAGACCCAGTACTTC
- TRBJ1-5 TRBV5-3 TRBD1 CARSQTVDWDSTSQPQHF TGTGCCAGAAGCCAGACCGTCGATTGGGACAGTACAAGCCAGCCCCAGCATTTT
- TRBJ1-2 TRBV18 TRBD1 CASSPQASGTDTNYGYTF TGTGCCAGCTCACCTCAAGCCTCCGGGACAGACACAAACTATGGCTACACCTTC